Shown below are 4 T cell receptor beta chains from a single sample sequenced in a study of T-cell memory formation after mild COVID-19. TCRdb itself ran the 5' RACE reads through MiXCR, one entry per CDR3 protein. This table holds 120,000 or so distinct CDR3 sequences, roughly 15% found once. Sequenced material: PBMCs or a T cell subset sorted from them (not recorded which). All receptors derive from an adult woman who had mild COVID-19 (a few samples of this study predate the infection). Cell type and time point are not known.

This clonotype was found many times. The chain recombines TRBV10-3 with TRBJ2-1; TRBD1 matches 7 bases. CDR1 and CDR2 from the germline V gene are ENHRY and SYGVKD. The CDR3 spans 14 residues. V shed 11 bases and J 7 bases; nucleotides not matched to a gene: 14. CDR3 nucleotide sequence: TGTGCCGTCAATACAGGGGCCACGACTAATGAGCAGTTCTTC. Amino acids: CAVNTGATTNEQFF.

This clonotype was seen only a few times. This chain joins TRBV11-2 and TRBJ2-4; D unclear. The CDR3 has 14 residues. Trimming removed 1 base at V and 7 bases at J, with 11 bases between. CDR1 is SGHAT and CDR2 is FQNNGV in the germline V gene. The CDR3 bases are TGTGCCAGCAGCTTAGTTCGGCAAAAGAACATTCAGTACTTC. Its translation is CASSLVRQKNIQYF.

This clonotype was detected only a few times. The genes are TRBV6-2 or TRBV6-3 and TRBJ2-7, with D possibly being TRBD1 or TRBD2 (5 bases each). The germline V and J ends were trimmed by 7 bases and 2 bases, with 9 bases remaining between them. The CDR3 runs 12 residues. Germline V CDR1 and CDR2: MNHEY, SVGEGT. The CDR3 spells CASTGPTYEQYF. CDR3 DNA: TGTGCCAGCACGGGACCGACCTACGAGCAGTACTTC.

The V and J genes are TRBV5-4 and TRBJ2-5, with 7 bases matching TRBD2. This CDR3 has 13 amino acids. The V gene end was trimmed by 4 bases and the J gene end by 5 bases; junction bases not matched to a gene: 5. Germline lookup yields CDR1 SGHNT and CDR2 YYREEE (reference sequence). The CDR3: CASSPGGIETQYF. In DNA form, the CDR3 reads TGTGCCAGCAGCCCCGGGGGGATCGAGACCCAGTACTTC.